This T cell receptor beta chain comes out of a study of T cell responses to AZD1222 COVID-19 vaccine. Study results and caveats: Spike-specific TCR repertoires showed rising breadth and depth after two AZD1222 doses.

Clones were read by immunoSEQ multiplex PCR, and TCRdb kept only the in-frame ones, dropping some. Here the sample spans tens of thousands of clones, approximately 86% being singletons. Investigators merged groups given second doses at roughly 4 or roughly 12 weeks. The length of the CDR3 is 13 residues. J gave up 6 bases and V 3 bases, and 2 bases lay outside the gene matches. Germline lookup yields CDR1 MDHEN and CDR2 SYDVKM. On this clone: What it recognizes is unknown.

This sequence originates from an adult who received the AZD1222 COVID-19 vaccine. The rearrangement joins TRBV28 to TRBJ2-1, with 7 positions matching TRBD1. The source material was peripheral blood, sampled 28 days after the second AZD1222 dose. The CDR3 region has the DNA TGTGCCAGCAGTTTCGCAGGGGGCAATGAGCAGTTCTTC. This encodes CASSFAGGNEQFF.